This T cell receptor beta chain was retrieved from a study of shared clonotypes between healthy human individuals. Overall study context: Sampling drew on donors who were a couple of women and a few men aged 18 to 49. The study used three CD4 naive, three CD4 memory, two CD8 naive and one CD8 memory plate per donor. Findings of the study overall: Apart from blood, nothing was sampled; tissue repertoires likely differ. Sequencing of the sorted subsets was shown by rarefaction to be incomplete despite large depth.

Worth noting for this clone: Its target is unknown.

The germline V gene encodes CDR1 SGHRS and CDR2 YFSETQ. V was clipped by 4 bases and J by 3 bases; unmatched bases: 7. The length of the CDR3 is 15 residues. Using immunoSEQ multiplex PCR, the repertoire was profiled, and TCRdb retains in-frame clones only, with some absent. The table shows 2.5 million or so clones, with approximately 94% occurring only once. This TCR derives from a young man in good health. The chain couples TRBV5-1 to TRBJ2-7; 10 nucleotides match TRBD2. Specimen: naive CD4+ T cells sorted from blood. Subset indicated: CD45RA+ positively selected. CDR3 nucleotide sequence: TGCGCCAGCAGCCCGAGGGCTAGCGGGAGCTACGAGCAGTACTTC. It codes for CASSPRASGSYEQYF.